A single sample gave rise to the 21 T cell receptor beta chains below, sequenced in a study of blood T cell repertoires in COVID-19. Using immunoSEQ multiplex PCR, the repertoire was profiled, and TCRdb retains in-frame clones only, with some absent. The sample lists 300,000 to 350,000 clones; 90% were seen once. The sequencing input was peripheral blood. All receptors come from a woman aged 25 to 39 with COVID-19, enrolled during active disease.

V gene TRBV11-2 combines with J gene TRBJ2-1, with 9 bases lining up with TRBD2. The CDR3 covers 15 residues. V dropped 1 base and J dropped 4; count of bases not matched to a gene: 2. The germline CDR1 and CDR2 sequences are SGHAT and FQNNGV. The CDR3 DNA reads as TGTGCCAGCAGCTTAGTTGCGGGAGGGTACAATGAGCAGTTCTTC. Its translation is CASSLVAGGYNEQFF.

The chain combines TRBV27 with TRBJ1-3; TRBD1 might be the D (6 bases). Deletions cut 4 bases from V and 0 bases from J, with 10 bases between. The CDR3 extends over 15 amino acids. Germline assignment: CDR1 MNHEY and CDR2 SMNVEV (reference sequence). The CDR3 nucleotides are TGTGCCAGCAGTTCCCAGGGGAGCTCTGGAAACACCATATATTTT. Encoded protein: CASSSQGSSGNTIYF.

The genes are TRBV28 and TRBJ1-2, with D possibly being TRBD1 (6 bases). The germline V gene encodes CDR1 MDHEN and CDR2 SYDVKM. The V gene lost 4 bases and the J gene lost 0 bases, with 15 bases spanning the gap. The CDR3 has 16 amino acids. The CDR3 spells CASSYGGATPNYGYTF. DNA for the CDR3: TGTGCCAGCAGTTATGGGGGGGCGACGCCTAACTATGGCTACACCTTC.

This chain uses TRBV6-6 with TRBJ2-1; D gene uncertain. The CDR3 is made up of 16 amino acids. Germline assignment: CDR1 MNHNY and CDR2 SVGAGI (reference sequence). The V end lost 2 bases, the J end lost 0 bases, and 11 bases lay between the germline ends. The CDR3 is CASSYGGVDSYNEQFF. In nucleotides, the CDR3 is TGTGCCAGCAGTTACGGCGGAGTGGACTCCTACAATGAGCAGTTCTTC.

This clone was seen a handful of times. V gene TRBV14 combines with J gene TRBJ2-5; 9 bases line up with TRBD1. V dropped 4 bases and J dropped 5; count of bases not matched to a gene: 20. This CDR3 is built from 19 residues. In germline, CDR1 is SGHDN, CDR2 FVKESK. CDR3 sequence (DNA): TGTGCCAGCAGCCGGGACAGGGCCGAACATTTCCCAAGTCCGGAGACCCAGTACTTC. Amino acids: CASSRDRAEHFPSPETQYF.

V and J are TRBV5-5 and TRBJ1-5, with 9 nucleotides matching TRBD1. Trimming cost V 3 bases and J 3 bases; bases outside gene matches: 4. CDR3 length: 15 amino acids. Germline assignment: CDR1 SGHKS and CDR2 YYEKEE (reference sequence). The CDR3 coding sequence is TGTGCCAGCAGCTGGACAGGGGCCGACAATCAGCCCCAGCATTTT. Translation gives CASSWTGADNQPQHF.

This chain uses TRBV11-2 with TRBJ1-2; a possible D gene is TRBD1 (5 bases). V dropped 5 bases and J dropped 8 bases, with 18 bases sitting between them. Germline loops: CDR1 SGHAT, CDR2 FQNNGV. The CDR3 has 14 amino acids. The CDR3 is CASSAAYRRGGYTF. In DNA form, the CDR3 reads TGTGCCAGCAGCGCAGCGTACAGGAGGGGAGGCTACACCTTC.

Concerning this clone: One end of the junction does not line up with germline, which may come from a read error. This CDR3 reads CAWSVKGQGLGGEKLFF. The CDR3 coding sequence is TGCGCCTGGAGTGTAAAGGGACAGGGCCTTGGGGGGGAAAAACTGTTTTTT. V and J are TRBV30 and TRBJ1-4; 9 bases are a match to TRBD1. The CDR3 extends over 17 amino acids. Germline loops: CDR1 GTSNPN, CDR2 SVGIG (reference sequence).

This clone was counted a few times. CDR3 sequence (DNA): TGTGCCTGGAGCCAACCAGGGGTCGCAGATACGCAGTATTTT. Its protein is CAWSQPGVADTQYF. V and J are TRBV30 and TRBJ2-3; weak D call: TRBD1 (6 bases). The V and J ends lost 3 bases and 4 bases respectively, with 14 bases between them. The CDR3 has 14 amino acids. Germline-derived CDR1 and CDR2 are GTSNPN and SVGIG (reference sequence).

This sequence joins TRBV18 and TRBJ1-5; 8 bases fit TRBD1. There are 14 residues in the CDR3. Germline V gene data show CDR1 as KGHSH and CDR2 as LQKENI. With 5 bases clipped from V and 5 bases from J, the junction kept 5 bases outside the gene matches. Here the CDR3 reads CASSRTGFDQPQHF. The CDR3 DNA reads TGTGCCAGCTCAAGGACAGGGTTCGATCAGCCCCAGCATTTT.

This clone was found a few times. The V call is TRBV12-5, the J call TRBJ2-1, with D possibly matching TRBD1 (8 bases). The CDR3 loop spans 15 amino acids. Germline-derived CDR1 and CDR2 are LGHNT and FRNRAP. With 5 bases removed from V and 8 bases from J, the gap between germline ends came to 19 bases. The CDR3 loop reads CASGLPGQGLHEQFF. The CDR3 nucleotides read TGTGCTAGTGGTCTCCCCGGACAGGGACTACATGAGCAGTTCTTC.

The chain combines TRBV5-4 with TRBJ1-6; unclear D gene. In germline, CDR1 is SGHNT, CDR2 YYREEE (reference sequence). There are 14 residues in the CDR3. Trimming cost V 4 bases and J 0 bases, with 5 bases left between them. The CDR3 bases are TGTGCCAGCAGCCCGAGCTCCTATAATTCACCCCTCCACTTT. The encoded protein is CASSPSSYNSPLHF.

This chain connects TRBV7-8 to TRBJ2-5; 7 positions agree with TRBD2. The CDR3 extends over 22 amino acids. The V and J ends lost 5 bases and 0 bases, in that order; junction bases with no gene match: 27. CDR1 and CDR2 (germline): SGHVS, FQNEAQ. CDR3: CASSDPRGSGPQKELYQETQYF. In DNA, the CDR3 is TGTGCCAGCAGCGATCCTCGTGGTAGCGGGCCTCAGAAAGAATTGTACCAAGAGACCCAGTACTTC.

V usage is TRBV11-3 and J usage is TRBJ1-1, with a weak D call TRBD1 (5 bases). From germline, CDR1 is SGHNT and CDR2 YENEEA. The CDR3 consists of 14 residues. With 3 bases removed from V and 1 base from J, the gap between germline ends came to 9 bases. CDR3 DNA: TGTGCCAGCAGCTTTGGGCAGGGGAACACTGAAGCTTTCTTT. Translation gives CASSFGQGNTEAFF.

Notes on this clone: Other DNA sequences in the sample encode the same CDR3. V is TRBV2 and J is TRBJ2-1; 8 bases agree with TRBD2. Germline-derived CDR1 and CDR2 are SNHLY and FYNNEI. There are 15 residues in the CDR3. The trim removed 2 bases at V and 2 bases at J, leaving 2 bases unmatched. The CDR3: CASSETSGTYNEQFF. The CDR3 nucleotides read TGTGCCAGCAGTGAAACTAGCGGTACCTACAATGAGCAGTTCTTC.

As for this clone: A junction end diverges from the germline sequence, so it may reflect a read error. Other DNA sequences in this specimen translate into the identical CDR3. The chain uses TRBV6-2 or TRBV6-3 and TRBJ2-7, with D tentatively TRBD2 (5 bases). From germline, CDR1 is MNHEY and CDR2 SVGEGT. The CDR3 runs to 14 residues. As DNA, the CDR3 is TGTGCCAGCAGTGTCCGGGAAGAGTATTACGGGCAGTACTTC. Encoded protein: CASSVREEYYGQYF.

The chain combines TRBV28 with TRBJ1-5, with 8 bases aligning to TRBD1. CDR3 length: 13 amino acids. Germline CDR1 reads MDHEN; CDR2 reads SYDVKM. Germline trimming cut 6 bases from V and 8 bases from J; bases unmatched to any gene: 6. DNA for the CDR3: TGTGCCAGCAGCTTAGGACAGGGTAAGCCCCAGCATTTT. Amino acid sequence: CASSLGQGKPQHF.

This clone has a handful of counts. The chain combines TRBV6-1 with TRBJ2-1; D might be TRBD2 (5 bases). The germline CDR1 and CDR2 sequences are MNHNS and SASEGT. V shed 0 bases and J shed 9 bases, with 9 bases lying between them. The CDR3 spans 13 residues. The CDR3 loop is CASSEADSGEQFF. DNA of the CDR3: TGTGCCAGCAGTGAAGCGGACTCGGGTGAGCAGTTCTTC.

This chain connects TRBV7-3 to TRBJ2-2; TRBD1 aligns across 7 bases. This CDR3 is 14 amino acids long. J gave up 6 bases and V 2 bases, and 3 bases lay outside the gene matches. Germline assignment: CDR1 SGHTA and CDR2 FQGTGA. CDR3 protein: CASSLSDRAGELFF. The DNA of the CDR3 is TGTGCCAGCAGCTTATCCGACAGGGCCGGGGAGCTGTTTTTT.

This clone was detected once. The chain joins TRBV28 to TRBJ1-6; 7 bases match TRBD1. The CDR3 extends over 16 amino acids. The V segment lost 3 bases and the J segment 6 bases; nucleotides outside the gene matches: 8. Per germline, CDR1 MDHEN and CDR2 SYDVKM. CDR3 protein: CASSFGTGQINSPLHF. In nucleotides, the CDR3 is TGTGCCAGCAGTTTTGGAACGGGACAGATTAATTCACCCCTCCACTTT.

In nucleotides, the CDR3 is TGTGCCAGCAGTTACTCAGGCAGGGGCTCTGAGACCCAGTACTTC. It yields the protein CASSYSGRGSETQYF. J is TRBJ2-5 and V is TRBV6-5, with D possibly being TRBD1 (6 bases). Germline CDR1 is MNHEY and CDR2 is SVGAGI. The CDR3 is 15 amino acids. Trimming took off 0 bases at V and 5 bases at J, with 13 bases between the two ends.